This TCR beta chain was recorded in a study of human T cells and chemical hapten exposure. This CDR3 region has 15 residues. The germline V gene has CDR1 LGHNA and CDR2 YNFKEQ. The trim removed 5 bases at V and 1 base at J, leaving 5 bases unmatched. This clonotype was picked up a small number of times. Noted time point: patch test 3, about 24 weeks after DPC sensitization. The sample's treatment: therapeutic diphenylcyclopropenone sensitization with weekly scalp DPC. Unique molecular identifiers were linked by the library to individual cDNA molecules. Via MiXCR, TCRdb re-called the RACE reads, giving one row per CDR3 protein. The table lists 55,000 to 75,000 distinct CDR3 sequences, about an eighth of them singletons.

The chain employs TRBV4-2 and TRBJ2-5, with 9 bases identical to TRBD1. Sample: whole blood, taken in connection with sensitization to the hapten diphenylcyclopropenone (DPC). This TCR derives from a man aged 30-40 years with alopecia areata. Some clones in this sample may be carry-over from other donors' samples. In DNA form, the CDR3 reads TGTGCCAGCAGCGCCGGGACAGGGACCCAAGAGACCCAGTACTTC. Translated: CASSAGTGTQETQYF.